The entry below describes one T cell receptor beta chain. The data belong to a study of blood T cell repertoires in COVID-19. Background on the study: T cells, B-cell-depleted T cells, or PBMCs supplied cDNA or gDNA.

Seattle participants joined during active infection and were tracked over time. In the original processing: By means of reference gene primer amplification, nucleated cell counts were estimated. Sequencing used immunoSEQ multiplex PCR; TCRdb keeps in-frame clones, though not all of them. V, J and clone size derive from that table, while D and trimming were established from the DNA sequence. This sample carries around 140,000 clones, roughly nine tenths of them seen once, and the ten largest clones take approximately 2.4%. This CDR3 region has 12 residues. Per the germline V gene, CDR1 is SQVTM and CDR2 is ANQGSEA. V lost 6 bases to trimming and J lost 0 bases, with 5 bases between them.

This TCR came from a human donor with COVID-19, enrolled during active disease. The donor label of this sample is uncertain. The chain employs TRBV29-1 and TRBJ1-4; no clear D gene. Sequenced input: peripheral blood. CDR3: CSVLSTNEKLFF. CDR3 nucleotides: TGCAGCGTCCTCTCAACTAATGAAAAACTGTTTTTT.